Sequencing of this TCR beta chain was carried out in a study of tumor and adjacent non-tumor tissue in lung cancer. Across the study: Patients were aged roughly 30 to 76, nine to eleven men and 5 women, stage I to III.

TCRbeta libraries were built with three rounds of nested PCR, modified from ARM-PCR. TCRdb itself ran the multiplex PCR reads through MiXCR, one entry per CDR3 protein. Of roughly 220,000 distinct CDR3 sequences listed, 60% to 75% are singletons. The germline gives CDR1 SGHAT, CDR2 FQDESV (reference sequence). This CDR3 has 15 residues. Concerning this clonotype itself: The antigen is undetermined.

This sample's RNA came from whole unsorted tissue. Study-wide points: In normal lung, the top 100 clones were significantly more dominant than in tumor.

The rearrangement links TRBV11-1 to TRBJ2-7; perhaps TRBD2 as D (6 bases). The clonotype comes from a man in his sixties with non-small cell lung cancer. Sample: lung tumor tissue. The CDR3 bases are TGTGCGAGTATCTCCTCAGCGGGCATCGACTACGAGCAGTACTTC. It encodes CASISSAGIDYEQYF.